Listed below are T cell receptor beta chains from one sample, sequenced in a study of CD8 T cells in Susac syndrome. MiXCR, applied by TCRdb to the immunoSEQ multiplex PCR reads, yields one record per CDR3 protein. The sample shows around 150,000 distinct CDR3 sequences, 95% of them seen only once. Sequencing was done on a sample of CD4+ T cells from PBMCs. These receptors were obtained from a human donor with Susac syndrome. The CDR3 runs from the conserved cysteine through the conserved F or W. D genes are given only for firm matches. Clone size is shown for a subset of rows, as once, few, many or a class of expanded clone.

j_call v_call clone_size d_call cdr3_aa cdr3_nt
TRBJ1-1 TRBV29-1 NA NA CSVDNRLNTEAFF TGCAGCGTTGACAACAGATTGAACACTGAAGCTTTCTTT
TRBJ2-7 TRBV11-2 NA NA CASSLNQPTYEQYF TGTGCCAGCAGCTTAAATCAACCCACCTACGAGCAGTACTTC
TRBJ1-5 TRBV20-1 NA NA CSASGQGRLQPQHF TGCAGTGCTAGCGGCCAGGGAAGGTTGCAGCCCCAGCATTTT
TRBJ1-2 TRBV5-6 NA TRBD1 CASSLGQLSGYTF TGTGCCAGCAGCCTGGGACAGTTGAGCGGCTACACCTTC
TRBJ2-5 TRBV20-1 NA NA CSAYGTVQETQYF TGCAGTGCGTATGGGACTGTCCAAGAGACCCAGTACTTC
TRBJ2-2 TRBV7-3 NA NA CASRVGELNTGELFF TGTGCCAGCAGGGTTGGGGAGCTGAACACCGGGGAGCTGTTTTTT
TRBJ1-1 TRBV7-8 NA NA CASSNERNTEAFF TGTGCCAGCAGCAATGAACGGAACACTGAAGCTTTCTTT
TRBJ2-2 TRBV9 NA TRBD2 CASSVAGTSTGELFF TGTGCCAGCAGCGTCGCAGGGACTAGCACCGGGGAGCTGTTTTTT
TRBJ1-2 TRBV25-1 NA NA CASSGGGDGYTF TGTGCCAGCAGTGGCGGAGGAGATGGCTACACCTTC
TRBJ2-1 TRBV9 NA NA CASSVGLAANEQFF TGTGCCAGCAGCGTAGGCCTAGCCGCCAATGAGCAGTTCTTC
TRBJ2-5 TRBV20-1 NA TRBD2 CSAKYSGSPETQYF TGCAGTGCTAAGTATAGCGGGAGCCCAGAGACCCAGTACTTC
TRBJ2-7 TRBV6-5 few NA CASSQSDYEQYF TGTGCCTCTTCGCAGTCAGACTACGAGCAGTACTTC
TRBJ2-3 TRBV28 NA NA CASRGLGSVIVADTQYF TGTGCCAGCAGGGGTCTTGGTAGCGTCATTGTCGCAGATACGCAGTATTTT
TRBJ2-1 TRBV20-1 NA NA CSARKRASYNEQFF TGCAGTGCTCGAAAGCGGGCCTCCTACAATGAGCAGTTCTTC
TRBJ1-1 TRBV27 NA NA CASSIHSNTEAFF TGTGCCAGCAGTATACACTCGAACACTGAAGCTTTCTTT
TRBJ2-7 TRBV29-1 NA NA CSARDSGGSSYEQYF TGCAGCGCCCGGGATAGTGGGGGTAGCTCCTACGAGCAGTACTTC
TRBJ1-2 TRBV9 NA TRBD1 CASSVMDRGSYGYTF TGTGCCAGCAGCGTGATGGACAGGGGGTCCTATGGCTACACCTTC
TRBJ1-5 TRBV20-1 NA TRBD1 CSAITGVYNQPQHF TGCAGTGCTATCACAGGGGTGTATAATCAGCCCCAGCATTTT
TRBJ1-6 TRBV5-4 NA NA CASSLGQGSLNSPLHF TGTGCCAGCAGCTTGGGCCAGGGGTCTCTTAATTCACCCCTCCACTTT
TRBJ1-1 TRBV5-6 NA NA CASSPILPPSGTEAFF TGTGCCAGCAGCCCGATCCTACCCCCTTCGGGGACTGAAGCTTTCTTT
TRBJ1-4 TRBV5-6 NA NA CASSLKAPNEKLFF TGTGCCAGCAGTCTTAAAGCGCCCAATGAAAAACTGTTTTTT
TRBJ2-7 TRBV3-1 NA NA CASSPNWVGAEQYF TGTGCCAGCAGCCCCAACTGGGTGGGGGCCGAGCAGTACTTC
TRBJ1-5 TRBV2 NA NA CASSARGYSNQPQHF TGTGCCAGCAGTGCCAGGGGCTATAGCAATCAGCCCCAGCATTTT
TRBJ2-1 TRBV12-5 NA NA CASGPPQGRVGEQFF TGTGCTAGTGGTCCTCCACAGGGGAGGGTTGGTGAGCAGTTCTTC
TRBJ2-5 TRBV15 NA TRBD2 CATRAGGLAGGETQYF TGTGCCACCAGAGCTGGTGGACTAGCGGGTGGAGAGACCCAGTACTTC
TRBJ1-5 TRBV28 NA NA CASSRGGQPQHF TGTGCCTCCTCTAGGGGAGGGCAGCCCCAGCATTTT
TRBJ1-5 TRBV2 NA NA CASIPDSGRQPQHF TGTGCCAGCATCCCAGACAGCGGGAGACAGCCCCAGCATTTT
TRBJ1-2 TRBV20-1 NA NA CSAREDRAYGYTF TGCAGTGCTAGAGAGGACAGAGCCTATGGCTACACCTTC
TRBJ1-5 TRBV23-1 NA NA CASSQADLAPQHF TGCGCCAGCAGTCAAGCGGACCTCGCTCCCCAGCATTTT
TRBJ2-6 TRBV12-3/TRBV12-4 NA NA CASTPVRAGANVLTF TGTGCCAGCACTCCCGTGCGGGCCGGGGCCAACGTCCTGACTTTC
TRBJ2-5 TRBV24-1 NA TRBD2 CATSDLWVAGLGETQYF TGTGCCACCAGTGATTTGTGGGTAGCGGGCCTGGGAGAGACCCAGTACTTC
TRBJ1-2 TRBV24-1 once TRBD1 CATSDLNRGNGYTF TGTGCCACCAGTGATTTGAACAGGGGGAATGGCTACACCTTC
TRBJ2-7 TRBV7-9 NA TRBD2 CASSRAGTSGKDEQYF TGTGCCAGCAGCCGGGCTGGGACTAGCGGGAAAGACGAGCAGTACTTC
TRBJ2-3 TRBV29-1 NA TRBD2 CSAEGPTSGGGTDTQYF TGCAGCGCTGAGGGGCCTACTAGCGGGGGGGGCACAGATACGCAGTATTTT
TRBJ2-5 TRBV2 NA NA CASSVEQTQYF TGTGCCAGCAGTGTGGAACAGACCCAGTACTTC